The 20 T cell receptor beta chains listed next were all sequenced from one sample in a study of CD4 T cells in relation to SARS-CoV-2 and coronaviruses. No antigen has been identified for these receptors. Clones were sequenced by immunoSEQ multiplex PCR, and TCRdb holds only the in-frame ones, with some missing. The data hold over 25,000 clones, with approximately 78% observed a single time. Unexposed donor CD4+ T cells date from about 2011-2019, before the COVID-19 pandemic. Isolation of CD4+ T cells took place after approximately eleven days in culture. Sequenced material: CD4+ T cells from PBMCs, cultured in vitro. The receptors derive from a human donor in good health.

The chain joins TRBV25-1 to TRBJ1-6; 10 bases agree with TRBD1. This CDR3 has 15 residues. CDR1 and CDR2 (germline): MGHDK, SYGVNS. The V and J ends lost 5 bases and 9 bases, in that order; junction bases with no gene match: 7. DNA of the CDR3: TGTGCCAGCAGTAACGACAGGGGGCCGGGTTCACCCCTCCACTTT. Protein: CASSNDRGPGSPLHF.

This clone was seen once. The V gene is TRBV7-9, the J gene TRBJ2-1; the D gene is possibly TRBD2 (7 bases). Trimming stripped 5 bases from V and 9 bases from J, with 14 bases between. This CDR3 has 13 amino acids. Germline-derived CDR1 and CDR2 are SEHNR and FQNEAQ (reference sequence). This CDR3 reads CASSRPGEGEQFF. In nucleotides, the CDR3 is TGTGCCAGCAGCCGCCCAGGGGAGGGTGAGCAGTTCTTC. Drawing the rest from reference TRBV7-9 and TRBJ2-1, the complete variable domain is DTGVSQNPRHKITKRGQNVTFRCDPISEHNRLYWYRQTLGQGPEFLTYFQNEAQLEKSRLLSDRFSAERPKGSFSTLEIQRTEQGDSAMYLCASSRPGEGEQFFGPGTRLTVL.

This sequence joins TRBV7-2 and TRBJ2-1; D not resolved. The ends were cut back, 4 bases at V and 5 bases at J, with 6 bases in the middle. The CDR3 loop spans 12 amino acids. Germline assignment: CDR1 SGHTA and CDR2 FQGNSA. The CDR3, as DNA: TGTGCCAGCAGCTCTCTGGACAATGAGCAGTTCTTC. Translating it yields CASSSLDNEQFF.

The chain is built from TRBV3-1 (or the pseudogene TRBV3-2) and TRBJ1-4; D is undetermined. CDR3 length equals 13 residues. CDR1 LGHDT and CDR2 YNNKEL come from the germline V gene (reference sequence). With 0 bases removed from V and 11 bases from J, the gap between germline ends came to 10 bases. CDR3 loop: CASSQDRGGKLFF. The CDR3 DNA follows: TGTGCCAGCAGCCAAGATCGGGGAGGGAAACTGTTTTTT.

The chain links TRBV5-1 to TRBJ2-3; TRBD2 matches 11 bases. CDR3 size: 14 residues. Germline V gives CDR1 SGHRS, CDR2 YFSETQ. The ends lost 3 bases at V and 6 bases at J; junction bases unmatched: 3. CDR3 loop: CASSWRLAGDTQYF. The CDR3 DNA sequence: TGCGCCAGCAGCTGGAGACTAGCGGGGGATACGCAGTATTTT.

The V and J genes are TRBV6-1 and TRBJ1-2, with D hard to call. V lost 3 bases and J lost 5, with 13 bases in between. Per the germline V gene, CDR1 is MNHNS and CDR2 is SASEGT. This CDR3 has 14 residues. For the CDR3, the DNA is TGTGCCAGCAGTGATCTCTCATCGGGGTATGGCTACACCTTC. Amino acid sequence: CASSDLSSGYGYTF.

The rearrangement joins TRBV18 to TRBJ2-3; TRBD1 or TRBD2 may be the D gene (6 bases each). Trimming shortened V by 2 bases and J by 2 bases, and 8 bases separated the two germline ends. CDR1 KGHSH and CDR2 LQKENI come from the germline V gene. This CDR3 has 14 residues. DNA of the CDR3: TGTGCCAGCTCACCAACGGGGGCCACAGATACGCAGTATTTT. Protein sequence: CASSPTGATDTQYF.

This chain uses TRBV25-1 with TRBJ2-2; either TRBD1 or TRBD2 may fit D (5 bases each). Germline lookup yields CDR1 MGHDK and CDR2 SYGVNS. This CDR3 is 13 amino acids long. V dropped 3 bases and J dropped 6 bases, with 8 bases sitting between them. The CDR3 coding sequence is TGTGCCAGCAGTGAGATGGGGGCCGGGGAGCTGTTTTTT. Residues: CASSEMGAGELFF.

V and J are TRBV5-1 and TRBJ1-1; D remains unclear. The V gene's germline CDR1 is SGHRS and CDR2 YFSETQ. CDR3 size: 13 residues. V was cut by 0 bases and J by 1 base, with 4 bases left in between. The CDR3 nucleotides are TGCGCCAGCAGCTTGGAGGCGAACACTGAAGCTTTCTTT. Protein sequence: CASSLEANTEAFF.

V is TRBV11-2 and J is TRBJ2-5; 7 nucleotides align to TRBD2. This CDR3 is 14 amino acids long. V dropped 3 bases and J dropped 9; count of bases not matched to a gene: 10. Germline CDR1 SGHAT, CDR2 FQNNGV. The DNA for the CDR3 is TGTGCCAGCAGCTTTTGGGCGGGGGAAGAATCCCAGTACTTC. It translates to CASSFWAGEESQYF.

This chain joins TRBV7-2 and TRBJ2-3; 8 nucleotides align to TRBD1. Germline loops: CDR1 SGHTA, CDR2 FQGNSA. The CDR3 sequence is 14 residues long. V shed 2 bases and J 6 bases; nucleotides not matched to a gene: 4. The CDR3 nucleotides read TGTGCCAGCAGCTTAATTCAGGGGGCCGATACGCAGTATTTT. This codes for CASSLIQGADTQYF.

J is TRBJ2-7 and V is TRBV6-5, with D hard to call. V dropped 2 bases and J dropped 4 bases, with 18 bases sitting between them. CDR3 length equals 16 residues. The germline CDR1 and CDR2 sequences are MNHEY and SVGAGI. CDR3: CASSYIRPPRTYEQYF. CDR3 nucleotides: TGTGCCAGCAGTTACATAAGGCCACCGCGAACATACGAGCAGTACTTC.

The J gene is TRBJ2-2, the V gene TRBV7-6; 11 bases agree with TRBD2. V was clipped by 4 bases and J by 4 bases; unmatched bases: 8. This CDR3 contains 17 residues. The V gene's germline CDR1 is SGHVS and CDR2 FNYEAQ. CDR3 sequence (DNA): TGTGCCAGCAGCTCGACTAGCGGGGTGGGAGGCACCGGGGAGCTGTTTTTT. Its protein is CASSSTSGVGGTGELFF. Looking up the rest from reference TRBV7-6 and TRBJ2-2 gives the full variable domain: GAGVSQSPRYKVTKRGQDVALRCDPISGHVSLYWYRQALGQGPEFLTYFNYEAQQDKSGLPNDRFSAERPEGSISTLTIQRTEQRDSAMYRCASSSTSGVGGTGELFFGEGSRLTVL.

This chain connects TRBV2 to TRBJ2-1, with 7 bases aligning to TRBD2. This CDR3 region has 14 residues. Trimming took 3 bases from V and 4 from J; bases not matched to a gene: 3. Germline CDR1 reads SNHLY; CDR2 reads FYNNEI. The CDR3: CASSETSSYNEQFF. CDR3 DNA: TGTGCCAGCAGTGAGACTAGCAGTTACAATGAGCAGTTCTTC.

The gene calls are TRBV7-3 and TRBJ2-2; D may be TRBD1 or TRBD2 (5 bases each). There are 16 residues in the CDR3. Trimming pared 1 base from V and 2 bases from J, leaving 11 bases between. Germline-derived CDR1 and CDR2 are SGHTA and FQGTGA. The CDR3 nucleotides read TGTGCCAGCAGCTTAAAAGGGACGGCTAACACCGGGGAGCTGTTTTTT. Translating it yields CASSLKGTANTGELFF.

The chain couples TRBV12-5 to TRBJ2-5, with D unresolved. This CDR3 region has 14 residues. Germline lookup yields CDR1 LGHNT and CDR2 FRNRAP. Trimming pared 0 bases from V and 1 base from J, leaving 6 bases between. The CDR3 nucleotides are TGTGCTAGTGGTTTGGTACCGGGCCAAGAGACCCAGTACTTC. Protein: CASGLVPGQETQYF.

This clone was seen only once. The chain recombines TRBV10-3 with TRBJ1-1; no clear D. V lost 4 bases and J 4 bases, leaving 10 bases between the germline ends. CDR1 is ENHRY, CDR2 SYGVKD, per germline. The CDR3 extends over 13 amino acids. CDR3 in DNA: TGTGCCATCAGTGTGACAAGTAGCACTGAAGCTTTCTTT. Amino acid sequence: CAISVTSSTEAFF.

This rearrangement joins TRBV2 to TRBJ2-7; D ambiguous. The ends were cut back, 6 bases at V and 3 bases at J, with 6 bases in the middle. Germline-derived CDR1 and CDR2 are SNHLY and FYNNEI. This CDR3 is 11 amino acids long. CDR3 DNA: TGTGCCAGCAGGCAGAACTACGAGCAGTACTTC. This gives the protein CASRQNYEQYF. Full variable domain (rest looked up from reference TRBV2 and TRBJ2-7): EPEVTQTPSHQVTQMGQEVILRCVPISNHLYFYWYRQILGQKVEFLVSFYNNEISEKSEIFDDQFSVERPDGSNFTLKIRSTKLEDSAMYFCASRQNYEQYFGPGTRLTVT.

The CDR3 loop reads CASSPDGGMFVTF. As DNA, the CDR3 is TGCGCCAGCAGCCCGGACGGCGGAATGTTTGTCACCTTC. The J gene is TRBJ1-2, the V gene TRBV5-1; D ambiguous. Germline V CDR1 and CDR2: SGHRS, YFSETQ. This CDR3 region has 13 residues. V lost 4 bases and J 13 bases, leaving 20 bases between the germline ends.

The V gene is TRBV7-3, the J gene TRBJ2-3; possibly TRBD1 for D (8 bases). With 8 bases removed from V and 0 bases from J, the gap between germline ends came to 12 bases. The germline V gene has CDR1 SGHTA and CDR2 FQGTGA. The length of the CDR3 is 14 residues. In nucleotides, the CDR3 is TGTGCCAGCCAGCGGGACAGGAGCACAGATACGCAGTATTTT. It encodes CASQRDRSTDTQYF.